Shown below are 21 T cell receptor beta chains from a single sample sequenced in a study of human T cells and chemical hapten exposure. Individual cDNA molecules in this library carried unique molecular identifiers. Each CDR3 protein gets one entry after TCRdb re-called the reads with MiXCR. This sample has about 120,000 distinct CDR3 sequences, with 8.5% to 9% found just once. Researchers extracted total RNA from unfractionated whole blood. Input material: whole blood. Source of these receptors: a human donor in good health. Some clones in this sample may be carry-over from other donors' samples.

The table lists this clonotype with many counts. V and J are TRBV6-2 or TRBV6-3 and TRBJ1-2, with no clear D. Trimming removed 6 bases at V and 6 bases at J, with 5 bases between. The CDR3 contains 10 residues. Germline CDR1 reads MNHEY; CDR2 reads SVGEGT. CDR3 DNA sequence: TGTGCCAGCAGGGACCATGGCTACACCTTC. It specifies CASRDHGYTF.

This clonotype appeared a few times. J is TRBJ2-1 and V is TRBV29-1; 8 positions match TRBD2. V lost 1 base to trimming and J lost 2 bases; unmatched junction nucleotides: 7. This CDR3 is 16 amino acids long. Germline V gene lookup returns CDR1 SQVTM and CDR2 ANQGSEA. CDR3 sequence reads: CSVEAGGPKPYNEQFF. CDR3 sequence (DNA): TGCAGCGTTGAAGCGGGAGGGCCAAAGCCCTACAATGAGCAGTTCTTC.

The DNA for the CDR3 is TGTGCCAGCAGCGTTACCCCTGCCCCCAGCGGGAGTGTCGATGAGCAGTTCTTC. It codes for CASSVTPAPSGSVDEQFF. The chain carries TRBV9 and TRBJ2-1, with 8 bases fitting TRBD2. The germline V gene encodes CDR1 SGDLS and CDR2 YYNGEE. With 2 bases clipped from V and 8 bases from J, the junction kept 18 bases outside the gene matches. This CDR3 region has 18 residues.

Ten or more counts support this clonotype. The CDR3 loop reads CASSRRPGTSGRNRYNEQFF. The DNA of the CDR3 is TGTGCCAGCAGCCGCCGTCCCGGGACTAGCGGGAGAAACCGCTACAATGAGCAGTTCTTC. V gene TRBV14 combines with J gene TRBJ2-1; TRBD2 aligns across 14 bases. J was trimmed by 3 bases and V by 4 bases; bases with no gene match: 14. The CDR3 consists of 20 residues. CDR1 and CDR2 from the germline V gene are SGHDN and FVKESK.

This clonotype was counted a few times. V is TRBV7-9 and J is TRBJ2-4; 9 bases fit TRBD1. Trimming took 3 bases from V and 1 from J; bases not matched to a gene: 7. The germline V gene encodes CDR1 SEHNR and CDR2 FQNEAQ (reference sequence). There are 17 residues in the CDR3. The CDR3 DNA follows: TGTGCCAGCAGCTTCCACAGGGGGCGCGGGGCCAAAAACATTCAGTACTTC. This sequence encodes CASSFHRGRGAKNIQYF.

This clonotype was counted between two and nine times. The rearrangement uses TRBV19 and TRBJ2-1, with D perhaps TRBD1 (6 bases). CDR3 size: 15 residues. The germline CDR1 and CDR2 sequences are LNHDA and SQIVND (reference sequence). Trimming removed 0 bases from V and 4 bases from J, with 10 bases in between. DNA for the CDR3: TGTGCCAGTAGTATAGATCTAGGGACATACAATGAGCAGTTCTTC. Translation: CASSIDLGTYNEQFF. Using reference TRBV19 and TRBJ2-1 for the parts outside the CDR3, the full variable domain is DGGITQSPKYLFRKEGQNVTLSCEQNLNHDAMYWYRQDPGQGLRLIYYSQIVNDFQKGDIAEGYSVSREKKESFPLTVTSAQKNPTAFYLCASSIDLGTYNEQFFGPGTRLTVL.

In its sample, this clonotype was seen many times. The rearrangement links TRBV4-3 to TRBJ1-2; 9 bases are a match to TRBD1. V lost 0 bases and J lost 6; bases outside the gene matches: 17. The CDR3 covers 19 residues. Germline values: CDR1 LGHNA, CDR2 YSLEER. CDR3 loop: CASSQDLSDRGGKMDGYTF. The CDR3 bases are TGCGCCAGCAGCCAAGATCTATCCGACAGGGGGGGGAAGATGGATGGCTACACCTTC.

Details on this clonotype: A clone one base away is much larger, so this may be a read error. The chain is built from TRBV4-3 and TRBJ1-1, with a tentative D call TRBD1 (6 bases). Trimming took 0 bases from V and 1 from J, leaving 18 bases between them. CDR3 length: 18 residues. Germline assignment: CDR1 LGHNA and CDR2 YSLEER. The CDR3 protein is CASSQDGVGTWANTEAFF. CDR3 nucleotides: TGCGCCAGCAGCCAAGATGGCGTAGGGACATGGGCGAACACTGAAGCTTTCTTT.

The chain employs TRBV7-2 and TRBJ2-7; 10 bases fit TRBD1. This CDR3 region has 14 residues. Unmatched junction bases numbered 4, after V lost 5 bases and J lost 3 bases. From germline, CDR1 is SGHTA and CDR2 FQGNSA. This CDR3 is CASSHRDRGYEQYF. CDR3 nucleotide sequence: TGTGCCAGCAGCCACCGGGACAGGGGCTACGAGCAGTACTTC.

This sequence joins TRBV20-1 and TRBJ1-1, with D perhaps TRBD1 (5 bases). The germline CDR1 and CDR2 sequences are DFQATT and SNEGSKA (reference sequence). Trimming left V 4 bases short and J 3 bases short, with 12 bases between. This CDR3 has 13 residues. The CDR3 region has the DNA TGCAGTGCTAAAGGGGATAGGGACACTGAAGCTTTCTTT. This gives the protein CSAKGDRDTEAFF.

The gene calls are TRBV27 and TRBJ2-7; 10 bases are a match to TRBD2. The CDR3 is 14 residues long. CDR1 MNHEY and CDR2 SMNVEV come from the germline V gene (reference sequence). The V segment lost 4 bases and the J segment 3 bases; nucleotides outside the gene matches: 3. In DNA, the CDR3 is TGTGCCAGCAGTTCGACTAGCGGGTTCTACGAGCAGTACTTC. Translated, it gives CASSSTSGFYEQYF.

This clonotype was detected many times. The rearrangement links TRBV6-5 to TRBJ1-6; 8 bases match TRBD1. From germline, CDR1 is MNHEY and CDR2 SVGAGI. The CDR3 covers 15 residues. V lost 4 bases and J lost 8; bases outside the gene matches: 7. For the CDR3, the DNA is TGTGCCAGCAGTTCAACCGGGACAGGTGATTCACCCCTCCACTTT. Amino acids: CASSSTGTGDSPLHF.

This clonotype was recorded at least ten times. The CDR3 here is CASSLATNEKLFF. In DNA form, the CDR3 reads TGTGCCAGCAGTTTGGCAACTAATGAAAAACTGTTTTTT. The chain carries TRBV12-3 or TRBV12-4 and TRBJ1-4; D uncertain. CDR3 length: 13 residues. V lost 3 bases to trimming and J lost 0 bases, with 2 bases between them.

Details on this clonotype: Germline is not matched at one junction end, which may reflect a read error. The V call is TRBV7-9, the J call TRBJ2-1; D gene ambiguous. Germline V gene lookup returns CDR1 SEHNR and CDR2 FQNEAQ (reference sequence). CDR3 size: 12 residues. CDR3 region: CVSSQTEPRWFF. CDR3 in DNA: TGTGTCAGCAGCCAAACTGAACCCCGTTGGTTCTTC.

In its sample, this clonotype was seen a few times. V is TRBV6-6 and J is TRBJ1-1; 8 bases are a match to TRBD1. The CDR3 loop spans 16 amino acids. Unmatched junction bases numbered 9, after V lost 6 bases and J lost 0 bases. Germline V gene sequence: CDR1 MNHNY, CDR2 SVGAGI (reference sequence). The CDR3 bases are TGTGCCAGCAGGCCCGGGACAGGCTTGATGAACACTGAAGCTTTCTTT. Residues: CASRPGTGLMNTEAFF.

This clonotype has a handful of counts. The chain recombines TRBV29-1 with TRBJ2-7; the D is unclear. Deletions cut 2 bases from V and 0 bases from J, with 8 bases between. Germline CDR1 reads SQVTM; CDR2 reads ANQGSEA. The CDR3 is made up of 13 amino acids. CDR3 sequence: CSVELGNSYEQYF. In nucleotides, the CDR3 is TGCAGCGTTGAACTTGGCAACTCCTACGAGCAGTACTTC.

As regards this clonotype: A read error may be the cause here, since a much bigger clone is one base away. This rearrangement joins TRBV18 to TRBJ1-1, with D perhaps matching TRBD1 (6 bases). The CDR3 totals 14 residues. Trimming took off 1 base at V and 3 bases at J, with 9 bases between the two ends. Germline CDR1 and CDR2: KGHSH and LQKENI. Here the CDR3 DNA reads TGTGCCAGCTCACCACGGCAGGGGCACACTGAAGCTTTCTTT. Translated: CASSPRQGHTEAFF.

This clonotype was counted ten times or more. V usage is TRBV6-5 and J usage is TRBJ1-2, with 8 positions matching TRBD1. CDR3 length: 14 residues. The germline gives CDR1 MNHEY, CDR2 SVGAGI. V shed 5 bases and J 5 bases; nucleotides not matched to a gene: 7. The CDR3 loop reads CASSTDRERYGYTF. In DNA form, the CDR3 reads TGTGCCAGCAGTACGGACAGGGAGCGGTATGGCTACACCTTC.

This clonotype was detected many times. The chain joins TRBV20-1 to TRBJ2-2, with a possible D match to TRBD1 (6 bases). Trimming pared 6 bases from V and 3 bases from J, leaving 17 bases between. The germline CDR1 and CDR2 sequences are DFQATT and SNEGSKA (reference sequence). This CDR3 spans 15 amino acids. The DNA for the CDR3 is TGCAGTGCCACCCCCGGGGCAGGGGACACCGGGGAGCTGTTTTTT. Protein: CSATPGAGDTGELFF.

This clonotype was seen many times. This chain uses TRBV5-1 with TRBJ1-4; D uncertain. The CDR3 covers 16 residues. V lost 0 bases to trimming and J lost 5 bases, with 14 bases between them. Germline CDR1 and CDR2: SGHRS and YFSETQ. DNA for the CDR3: TGCGCCAGCAGCTTGGTGCCGGGAACGGGGAATGAAAAACTGTTTTTT. Residues: CASSLVPGTGNEKLFF. The complete variable domain, with remaining parts taken from reference TRBV5-1 and TRBJ1-4, reads KAGVTQTPRYLIKTRGQQVTLSCSPISGHRSVSWYQQTPGQGLQFLFEYFSETQRNKGNFPGRFSGRQFSNSRSEMNVSTLELGDSALYLCASSLVPGTGNEKLFFGSGTQLSVL.

The chain has TRBV11-1 and TRBJ2-1; 8 positions match TRBD1. The V gene end was trimmed by 3 bases and the J gene end by 15 bases; junction bases not matched to a gene: 16. This CDR3 spans 15 amino acids. Germline V gene lookup returns CDR1 SGHAT and CDR2 FQDESV (reference sequence). The CDR3 reads CASSFAPRTGGGWFF. For the CDR3, the DNA is TGTGCCAGCAGCTTTGCGCCTAGAACAGGGGGAGGTTGGTTCTTC.